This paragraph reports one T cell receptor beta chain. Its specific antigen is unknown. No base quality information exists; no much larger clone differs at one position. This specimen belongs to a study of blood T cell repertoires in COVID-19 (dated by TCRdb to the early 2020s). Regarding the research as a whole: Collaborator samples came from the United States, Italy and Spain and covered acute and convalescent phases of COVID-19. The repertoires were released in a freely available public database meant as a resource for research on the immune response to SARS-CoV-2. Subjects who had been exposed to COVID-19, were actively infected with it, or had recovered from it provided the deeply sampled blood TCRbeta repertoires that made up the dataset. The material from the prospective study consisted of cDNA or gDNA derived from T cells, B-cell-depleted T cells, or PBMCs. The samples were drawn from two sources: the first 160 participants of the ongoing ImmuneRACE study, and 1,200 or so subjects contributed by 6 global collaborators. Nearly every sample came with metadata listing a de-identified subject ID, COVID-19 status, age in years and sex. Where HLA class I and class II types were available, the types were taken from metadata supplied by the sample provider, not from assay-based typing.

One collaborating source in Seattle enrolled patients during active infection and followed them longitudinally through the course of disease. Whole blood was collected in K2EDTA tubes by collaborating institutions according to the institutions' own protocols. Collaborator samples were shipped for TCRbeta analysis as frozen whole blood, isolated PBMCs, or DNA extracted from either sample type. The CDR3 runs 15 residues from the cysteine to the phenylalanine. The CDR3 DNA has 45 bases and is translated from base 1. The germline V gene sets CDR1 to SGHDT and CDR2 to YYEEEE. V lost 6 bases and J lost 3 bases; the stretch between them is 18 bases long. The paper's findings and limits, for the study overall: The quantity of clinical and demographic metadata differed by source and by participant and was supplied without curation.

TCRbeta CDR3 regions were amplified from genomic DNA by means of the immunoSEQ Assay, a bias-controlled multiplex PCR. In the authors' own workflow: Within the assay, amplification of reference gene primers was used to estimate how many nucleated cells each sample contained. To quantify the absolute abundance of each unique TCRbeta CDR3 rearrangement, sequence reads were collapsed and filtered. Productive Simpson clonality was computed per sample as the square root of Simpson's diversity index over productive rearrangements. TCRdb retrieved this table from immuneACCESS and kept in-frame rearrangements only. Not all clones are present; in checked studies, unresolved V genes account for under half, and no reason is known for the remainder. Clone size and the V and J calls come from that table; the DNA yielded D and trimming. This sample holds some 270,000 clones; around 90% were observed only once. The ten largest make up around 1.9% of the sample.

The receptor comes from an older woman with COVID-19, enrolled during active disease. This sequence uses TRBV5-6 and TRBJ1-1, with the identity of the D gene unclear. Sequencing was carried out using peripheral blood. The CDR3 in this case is CASTLGVPPDTEAFF. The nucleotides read TGTGCCAGCACCCTCGGGGTCCCGCCGGACACTGAAGCTTTCTTT.